Following are 11 T cell receptor beta chains from one sample sequenced in a study of blood T cell repertoires in COVID-19. Assay used: immunoSEQ multiplex PCR; TCRdb lists only in-frame clones, some missing. The sample carries some 460,000 clones, nearly 90% recorded once. The sequenced sample consisted of PBMCs or T cells enriched from blood (not recorded which). Receptor source: a woman aged 18-29 years with acute COVID-19.

J is TRBJ2-2 and V is TRBV12-3 or TRBV12-4, with D possibly TRBD1 on 6 matching bases. The ends were cut back, 6 bases at V and 1 base at J, with 6 bases in the middle. This CDR3 is 13 amino acids long. In DNA form, the CDR3 reads TGTGCCAGCAGGGGACAGAACACCGGGGAGCTGTTTTTT. It codes for CASRGQNTGELFF.

Notes on this clone: The sample has other DNA sequences that encode this CDR3 too. The rearrangement joins TRBV20-1 to TRBJ2-3; 8 bases agree with TRBD2. The germline CDR1 and CDR2 sequences are DFQATT and SNEGSKA (reference sequence). J gave up 0 bases and V 3 bases, and 2 bases lay outside the gene matches. CDR3 size: 14 residues. In nucleotides, the CDR3 is TGCAGTGCTAGTACTAGCGGTAGCACAGATACGCAGTATTTT. This gives the protein CSASTSGSTDTQYF.

V gene TRBV28 combines with J gene TRBJ1-5; 10 nucleotides line up with TRBD1. J gave up 2 bases and V 6 bases, and 1 base lay outside the gene matches. This CDR3 has 14 amino acids. Germline V gene sequence: CDR1 MDHEN, CDR2 SYDVKM. CDR3 protein: CASRGQGGNQPQHF. The CDR3 DNA reads as TGTGCCAGCAGAGGACAGGGGGGCAATCAGCCCCAGCATTTT.

J is TRBJ2-2 and V is TRBV7-2; unclear D gene. CDR1 is SGHTA and CDR2 is FQGNSA in the germline V gene. The CDR3 has 13 residues. The germline V and J ends were trimmed by 6 bases and 6 bases, with 11 bases remaining between them. In DNA, the CDR3 is TGTGCCAGCAGACTCCTAGTTCCCGGGGAGCTGTTTTTT. This gives the protein CASRLLVPGELFF.

CDR3 region: CASNIEQGCQPQHF. CDR3 DNA sequence: TGTGCCAGCAACATTGAGCAGGGTTGTCAGCCCCAGCATTTT. The chain uses TRBV7-3 and TRBJ1-5; a possible D gene is TRBD1 (5 bases). V dropped 7 bases and J dropped 6 bases, with 16 bases sitting between them. CDR1 is SGHTA, CDR2 FQGTGA, per germline. This CDR3 is built from 14 residues.

The table lists this clone with a count of one. The chain employs TRBV6-5 and TRBJ1-2; 7 bases align to TRBD1. The CDR3 is made up of 14 amino acids. Losses at the gene ends were 7 bases for V and 4 bases for J; bases not matched to a gene: 9. The germline CDR1 and CDR2 sequences are MNHEY and SVGAGI. CDR3: CASNAVGQVYGYTF. The CDR3 DNA follows: TGTGCCAGCAACGCGGTCGGACAGGTCTATGGCTACACCTTC.

The J gene is TRBJ2-5, the V gene TRBV5-1, with 10 bases fitting TRBD2. The CDR3 is 14 amino acids. The V gene's germline CDR1 is SGHRS and CDR2 YFSETQ. V gave up 4 bases and J gave up 3 bases; unmatched junction bases: 3. CDR3 in amino acids: CASSTGLAEETQYF. CDR3 in DNA: TGCGCCAGCAGCACCGGACTAGCGGAAGAGACCCAGTACTTC.

This clone has just a few counts. This chain joins TRBV6-5 and TRBJ1-1, with D unclear. The length of the CDR3 is 14 residues. The germline CDR1 and CDR2 sequences are MNHEY and SVGAGI. V shed 2 bases and J shed 5 bases, with 12 bases lying between them. The CDR3, as DNA: TGTGCCAGCAGTTACGAGCGGAGAGGTACTGAAGCTTTCTTT. Protein: CASSYERRGTEAFF.

The chain joins TRBV28 to TRBJ2-3; D remains unclear. Per germline, CDR1 MDHEN and CDR2 SYDVKM. This CDR3 comprises 14 residues. V shed 6 bases and J shed 0 bases, with 10 bases lying between them. The CDR3 DNA reads TGTGCCAGCAGACCGGGTCTCAGCACAGATACGCAGTATTTT. The encoded protein is CASRPGLSTDTQYF. The full variable domain, rest sourced from reference TRBV28 and TRBJ2-3, is DVKVTQSSRYLVKRTGEKVFLECVQDMDHENMFWYRQDPGLGLRLIYFSYDVKMKEKGDIPEGYSVSREKKERFSLILESASTNQTSMYLCASRPGLSTDTQYFGPGTRLTVL.

This clone was seen more than once but under ten times. The chain links TRBV29-1 to TRBJ1-2, with D possibly TRBD1 on 6 matching bases. With 2 bases removed from V and 4 bases from J, the gap between germline ends came to 8 bases. In germline, CDR1 is SQVTM, CDR2 ANQGSEA. There are 12 residues in the CDR3. CDR3 nucleotide sequence: TGCAGCGTTGAAAGGACAGTCTATGGCTACACCTTC. It encodes CSVERTVYGYTF.

V usage is TRBV21-1 and J usage is TRBJ1-2; the table gives TRBD1 as D, unverified against the DNA. TRBV21-1 is flagged as a pseudogene. The CDR3 spans 10 residues. The CDR3 is CAVQGYGYTF. The CDR3 bases are TGTGCCGTCCAGGGTTATGGCTACACCTTC.